A selection of T cell receptor beta chains follows, all from one sample in a study of human T cells and chemical hapten exposure. TCRdb recomputed calls from the RACE reads with MiXCR, one row per CDR3 protein. Of 150,000 to 200,000 distinct CDR3 sequences in the sample, about 15% were seen once. The sequences come from whole blood, collected in connection with sensitization to the hapten diphenylcyclopropenone (DPC). The receptors originated from a woman aged 25 to 39 with alopecia areata. Some clones in this sample may be carry-over from other donors' samples. Both conserved end residues are part of each CDR3. The D gene is left open where the match is weak. Where a row states a size, it is once, few, many or the class of an expanded clone; other rows omit it.

CDR3 length: 12; V gene: TRBV29-1; D gene: TRBD2; J gene: TRBJ2-5; clone size: NA; CDR3 protein: CSVSSGKETQYF; CDR3 DNA: TGCAGCGTGTCAAGCGGGAAAGAGACCCAGTACTTC
CDR3 length: 17; V gene: TRBV29-1; D gene: NA; J gene: TRBJ1-1; clone size: many; CDR3 protein: CSVAAMEQYIMNTEAFF; CDR3 DNA: TGCAGCGTTGCAGCGATGGAACAATATATAATGAACACTGAAGCTTTCTTT
CDR3 length: 16; V gene: TRBV11-1; D gene: TRBD1; J gene: TRBJ2-7; clone size: NA; CDR3 protein: CASSLVSGTGAYEQYF; CDR3 DNA: TGTGCCAGCAGCTTAGTCTCTGGGACAGGGGCCTACGAGCAGTACTTC
CDR3 length: 17; V gene: TRBV5-4; D gene: TRBD1; J gene: TRBJ2-2; clone size: few; CDR3 protein: CASSQDPPGQGSGELFF; CDR3 DNA: TGTGCCAGCAGCCAAGACCCTCCGGGACAGGGGTCCGGGGAGCTGTTTTTT
CDR3 length: 11; V gene: TRBV6-2/TRBV6-3; D gene: NA; J gene: TRBJ1-1; clone size: NA; CDR3 protein: CASSYWMKLFF; CDR3 DNA: TGTGCCAGCAGTTACTGGATGAAGCTTTTCTTT
CDR3 length: 14; V gene: TRBV6-5; D gene: NA; J gene: TRBJ2-7; clone size: NA; CDR3 protein: CASSRDTRSYEQYF; CDR3 DNA: TGTGCCAGCAGCCGGGACACCCGCTCCTACGAGCAGTACTTC
CDR3 length: 15; V gene: TRBV7-2; D gene: NA; J gene: TRBJ1-6; clone size: NA; CDR3 protein: CASSLGGAGNSPLHF; CDR3 DNA: TGTGCCAGCAGCTTAGGTGGGGCCGGGAATTCACCCCTCCACTTT
CDR3 length: 17; V gene: TRBV29-1; D gene: TRBD1; J gene: TRBJ2-6; clone size: few; CDR3 protein: CSVVEGQGPSGANVLTF; CDR3 DNA: TGCAGCGTTGTTGAAGGACAGGGCCCCTCTGGGGCCAACGTCCTGACTTTC
CDR3 length: 12; V gene: TRBV29-1; D gene: NA; J gene: TRBJ2-3; clone size: NA; CDR3 protein: CSVERGTDTQYF; CDR3 DNA: TGCAGCGTTGAAAGAGGCACAGATACGCAGTATTTT
CDR3 length: 15; V gene: TRBV28; D gene: TRBD1; J gene: TRBJ1-1; clone size: few; CDR3 protein: CASITPGTGGTEAFF; CDR3 DNA: TGTGCCAGCATTACCCCTGGGACAGGGGGCACTGAAGCTTTCTTT
CDR3 length: 15; V gene: TRBV2; D gene: NA; J gene: TRBJ2-5; clone size: few; CDR3 protein: CASSPNPLALETQYF; CDR3 DNA: TGTGCCAGCAGCCCCAACCCGCTAGCGTTAGAGACCCAGTACTTC
CDR3 length: 17; V gene: TRBV10-2; D gene: TRBD1; J gene: TRBJ1-3; clone size: NA; CDR3 protein: CASSRTGAISSGNTIYF; CDR3 DNA: TGCGCCAGCAGTAGGACAGGGGCTATAAGCTCTGGAAACACCATATATTTT
CDR3 length: 15; V gene: TRBV29-1; D gene: TRBD2; J gene: TRBJ2-3; clone size: few; CDR3 protein: CSVGGAGARTDTQYF; CDR3 DNA: TGCAGCGTTGGGGGAGCGGGAGCCCGCACAGATACGCAGTATTTT
CDR3 length: 14; V gene: TRBV9; D gene: NA; J gene: TRBJ1-2; clone size: NA; CDR3 protein: CASSVEVKGYGYTF; CDR3 DNA: TGTGCCAGCAGCGTAGAGGTGAAGGGCTATGGCTACACCTTC
CDR3 length: 15; V gene: TRBV7-8; D gene: TRBD1; J gene: TRBJ2-1; clone size: few; CDR3 protein: CASSSYGTGVNEQFF; CDR3 DNA: TGTGCCAGCAGCTCCTACGGGACAGGGGTGAATGAGCAGTTCTTC
CDR3 length: 11; V gene: TRBV19; D gene: NA; J gene: TRBJ2-7; clone size: many; CDR3 protein: CASRIGAEQYF; CDR3 DNA: TGTGCCAGTAGGATAGGCGCCGAGCAGTACTTC
CDR3 length: 14; V gene: TRBV29-1; D gene: NA; J gene: TRBJ2-1; clone size: NA; CDR3 protein: CSVERGDPYNEQFF; CDR3 DNA: TGCAGCGTTGAACGAGGGGACCCCTACAATGAGCAGTTCTTC
CDR3 length: 13; V gene: TRBV20-1; D gene: NA; J gene: TRBJ2-7; clone size: few; CDR3 protein: CSALSEGTYEQYF; CDR3 DNA: TGCAGTGCCCTTTCGGAAGGGACCTACGAGCAGTACTTC
CDR3 length: 14; V gene: TRBV29-1; D gene: TRBD1; J gene: TRBJ2-2; clone size: NA; CDR3 protein: CSVDGTGNTGELFF; CDR3 DNA: TGCAGCGTTGACGGGACAGGGAACACCGGGGAGCTGTTTTTT
CDR3 length: 13; V gene: TRBV12-3/TRBV12-4; D gene: TRBD1; J gene: TRBJ2-7; clone size: NA; CDR3 protein: CASSRGQGRVLYF; CDR3 DNA: TGTGCCAGCAGCCGAGGACAGGGCAGGGTATTATACTTC
CDR3 length: 16; V gene: TRBV7-9; D gene: NA; J gene: TRBJ2-7; clone size: NA; CDR3 protein: CASSLGAGALSYEQYF; CDR3 DNA: TGTGCCAGCAGCTTAGGAGCAGGTGCCCTCTCCTACGAGCAGTACTTC
CDR3 length: 17; V gene: TRBV19; D gene: NA; J gene: TRBJ2-4; clone size: NA; CDR3 protein: CASSTFYRDPGPNIQYF; CDR3 DNA: TGTGCCAGTAGTACTTTTTACAGGGACCCGGGTCCGAACATTCAGTACTTC
CDR3 length: 15; V gene: TRBV18; D gene: NA; J gene: TRBJ1-5; clone size: few; CDR3 protein: CASSPQGGAGQPQHF; CDR3 DNA: TGTGCCAGCTCACCACAGGGGGGGGCTGGCCAGCCCCAGCATTTT
CDR3 length: 16; V gene: TRBV9; D gene: NA; J gene: TRBJ1-2; clone size: few; CDR3 protein: CASSPEGDRKAYGYTF; CDR3 DNA: TGTGCCAGCAGCCCAGAAGGGGACCGAAAAGCCTATGGCTACACCTTC
CDR3 length: 14; V gene: TRBV12-3/TRBV12-4; D gene: NA; J gene: TRBJ1-5; clone size: many; CDR3 protein: CASSLAGSNQPQHF; CDR3 DNA: TGTGCCAGCAGTTTAGCCGGGAGCAATCAGCCCCAGCATTTT
CDR3 length: 12; V gene: TRBV19; D gene: NA; J gene: TRBJ2-2; clone size: NA; CDR3 protein: CAIQTNTGELFF; CDR3 DNA: TGTGCCATCCAAACGAACACCGGGGAGCTGTTTTTT
CDR3 length: 14; V gene: TRBV10-2; D gene: NA; J gene: TRBJ2-3; clone size: few; CDR3 protein: CAIQDGGSTDTQYF; CDR3 DNA: TGCGCCATACAAGACGGCGGTAGCACAGATACGCAGTATTTT
CDR3 length: 14; V gene: TRBV28; D gene: NA; J gene: TRBJ2-2; clone size: few; CDR3 protein: CASRPAPSGGELFF; CDR3 DNA: TGTGCCAGCAGACCGGCTCCCAGTGGCGGGGAGCTGTTTTTT
CDR3 length: 14; V gene: TRBV20-1; D gene: NA; J gene: TRBJ2-7; clone size: few; CDR3 protein: CSARVAPGRYEQYF; CDR3 DNA: TGCAGTGCTAGAGTCGCCCCCGGGCGTTACGAGCAGTACTTC
CDR3 length: 12; V gene: TRBV12-3/TRBV12-4; D gene: NA; J gene: TRBJ1-1; clone size: few; CDR3 protein: CASSLGGAEAFF; CDR3 DNA: TGTGCCAGCAGTTTAGGGGGGGCTGAAGCTTTCTTT